Presented here are 8 T cell receptor beta chains from one specimen sequenced in a study of T cell responses to AZD1222 COVID-19 vaccine. TCRdb's table, derived via immunoSEQ multiplex PCR, lists solely in-frame clones and lacks some. This sample has over 150,000 clones, with approximately 91% found just once. The sample was peripheral blood, taken on day 0 of AZD1222 vaccination. The origin of the receptors is an adult in good health.

The J gene is TRBJ1-1, the V gene TRBV7-2; a weak D match, TRBD1 (5 bases). The germline V gene has CDR1 SGHTA and CDR2 FQGNSA. This CDR3 is built from 14 residues. V was trimmed by 3 bases and J by 1 base, leaving 9 bases between them. The CDR3 reads CASSFGAENTEAFF. CDR3 DNA: TGTGCCAGCAGCTTTGGGGCGGAGAACACTGAAGCTTTCTTT.

This clone was observed a single time. The V gene is TRBV3-1 (or the pseudogene TRBV3-2), the J gene TRBJ2-2, with no clear D. In germline, CDR1 is LGHDT, CDR2 YNNKEL (reference sequence). Trimming removed 4 bases at V and 5 bases at J, with 11 bases between. The CDR3 covers 14 residues. CDR3 in DNA: TGTGCCAGCAGCCTGCCTCTAGAAACCGGGGAGCTGTTTTTT. This gives the protein CASSLPLETGELFF.

The V gene is TRBV5-1, the J gene TRBJ1-1; D not certain. The CDR3 contains 15 residues. CDR1 is SGHRS, CDR2 YFSETQ, per germline. Trimming stripped 3 bases from V and 2 bases from J, with 14 bases between. DNA for the CDR3: TGCGCCAGCAGCTGGAGGGCCTCGGGCAACACTGAAGCTTTCTTT. Protein: CASSWRASGNTEAFF.

This chain joins TRBV27 and TRBJ2-1; 7 bases are a match to TRBD2. After removal of 4 bases from V and 5 bases from J, the junction contained 11 bases not matched to a gene. Germline loops: CDR1 MNHEY, CDR2 SMNVEV (reference sequence). The CDR3 sequence is 16 residues long. CDR3 DNA: TGTGCCAGCAGTTCGCCGCGGACTAGAGGAGACAATGAGCAGTTCTTC. Amino acid sequence: CASSSPRTRGDNEQFF.

The J gene is TRBJ2-5, the V gene TRBV7-2; 7 bases fit TRBD1. CDR3 size: 16 residues. The V and J ends lost 0 bases and 5 bases, in that order; junction bases with no gene match: 9. Germline V gene sequence: CDR1 SGHTA, CDR2 FQGNSA. CDR3 nucleotide sequence: TGTGCCAGCAGCTTAGCGGGCCAGGGGGTTGTGGAGACCCAGTACTTC. Amino acids: CASSLAGQGVVETQYF.

J is TRBJ1-3 and V is TRBV5-5, with D perhaps matching TRBD1 (5 bases). The V gene's germline CDR1 is SGHKS and CDR2 YYEKEE (reference sequence). The CDR3 sequence is 14 residues long. With 2 bases removed from V and 4 bases from J, the gap between germline ends came to 10 bases. CDR3 bases: TGTGCCAGCAGCTTCGCAGGGAGGGGAAACACCATATATTTT. Translation: CASSFAGRGNTIYF.

This clone was detected once. Distinct nucleotide sequences in the sample also encode this CDR3. The chain joins TRBV5-5 to TRBJ1-5; TRBD1 aligns across 7 bases. J was trimmed by 0 bases and V by 4 bases; bases with no gene match: 7. The CDR3 is made up of 16 amino acids. The germline CDR1 and CDR2 sequences are SGHKS and YYEKEE (reference sequence). The CDR3 coding sequence is TGTGCCAGCAGCCCAGGACAGGACTATAGCAATCAGCCCCAGCATTTT. As protein: CASSPGQDYSNQPQHF.

This chain joins TRBV18 and TRBJ1-5; D remains unclear. CDR3 size: 14 residues. In germline, CDR1 is KGHSH, CDR2 LQKENI. Trimming took 2 bases from V and 0 from J, leaving 5 bases between them. The CDR3 here is CASSPGDSNQPQHF. Here the CDR3 DNA reads TGTGCCAGCTCACCAGGGGATAGCAATCAGCCCCAGCATTTT.